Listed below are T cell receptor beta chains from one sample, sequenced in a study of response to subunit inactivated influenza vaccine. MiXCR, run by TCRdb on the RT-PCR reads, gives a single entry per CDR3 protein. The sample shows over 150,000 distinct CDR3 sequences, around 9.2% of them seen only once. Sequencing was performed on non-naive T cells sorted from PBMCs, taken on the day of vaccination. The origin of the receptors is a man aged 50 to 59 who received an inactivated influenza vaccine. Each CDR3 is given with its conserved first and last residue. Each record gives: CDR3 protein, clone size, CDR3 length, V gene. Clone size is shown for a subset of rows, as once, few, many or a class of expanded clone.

CASRKGDSSYNEQFF . 15 TRBV2
CASKGLAGPDTQYF few 14 TRBV6-1
CASSQTRGYGYTF many 13 TRBV3-1
CASSEGQGHLGEKLFF many 16 TRBV5-1
CSGWQRKNTEAFF . 13 TRBV29-1
CASSPRALNFEQFF few 14 TRBV11-2
CASSLTQNPYEQYF few 14 TRBV3-1
CASSLRPGVGGELFF . 15 TRBV7-8
CASSYRDSGNTIYF few 14 TRBV7-2
CASSLALPRRDRGLGTEAFF few 20 TRBV5-1
CASSLRGREQYF . 12 TRBV12-3/TRBV12-4
CASSQDLSGGNTGELFF . 17 TRBV4-2
CASSLGEAGNTIYF . 14 TRBV7-2
CASSEVVDTGELFF few 14 TRBV2
CASSPDGIGQPQHF . 14 TRBV11-2
CSARLRTSGGSNEQFF few 16 TRBV20-1
CASSLSIYNSPLHF . 14 TRBV27
CATTGNSGANVLTF many 14 TRBV15
CASSPPGETNVLTF . 14 TRBV18
CASSPQVGEDYGYTF few 15 TRBV4-2
CSASSTNNEQYF . 12 TRBV20-1
CAISVTTGDRETQYF few 15 TRBV10-3
CASSKRTGVRTNEKLFF many 17 TRBV7-2
CASSPTPSADTQYF few 14 TRBV7-9
CASSYGQGLMNTEAFF . 16 TRBV6-5
CSARTTSGRSTDTQYF . 16 TRBV20-1
CASSPWGLDTGELFF . 15 TRBV7-8
CASSLVRGYEQYF many 13 TRBV11-2
CAISNPGVGGNTIYF many 15 TRBV10-3
CASIESGALYGYTF . 14 TRBV2
CASSLTGTNEKLFF many 14 TRBV12-3/TRBV12-4
CASSVGPKDSPLHF . 14 TRBV9
CALSNDRNNEQFF few 13 TRBV6-1
CASSLDPSSYNEQFF many 15 TRBV5-5
CSARGAGTGGSPLHF many 15 TRBV20-1
CSARASSLAGTYEQFF few 16 TRBV20-1
CASSFRSDEQYF . 12 TRBV7-9
CASSYSASSRDEQFF few 15 TRBV6-2/TRBV6-3
CSCGVGQGARGQFF . 14 TRBV20-1
CASTPDPNTGELFF many 14 TRBV7-2
CASSLDLRGLQFF many 13 TRBV11-2
CSVEDRALKYF few 11 TRBV29-1
CSARLAGGPYEQFF . 14 TRBV29-1
CSVEDRRTGNTGELFF . 16 TRBV29-1